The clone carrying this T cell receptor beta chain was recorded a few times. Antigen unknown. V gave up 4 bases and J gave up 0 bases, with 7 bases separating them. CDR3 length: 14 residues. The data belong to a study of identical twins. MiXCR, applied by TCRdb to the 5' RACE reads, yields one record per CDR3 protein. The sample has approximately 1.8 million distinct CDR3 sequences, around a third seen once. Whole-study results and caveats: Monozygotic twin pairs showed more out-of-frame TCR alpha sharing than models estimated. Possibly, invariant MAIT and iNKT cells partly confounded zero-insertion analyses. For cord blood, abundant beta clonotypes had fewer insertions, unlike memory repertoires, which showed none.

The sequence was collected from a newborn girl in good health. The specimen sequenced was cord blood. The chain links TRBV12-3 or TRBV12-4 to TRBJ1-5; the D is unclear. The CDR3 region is CASSSAYSNQPQHF. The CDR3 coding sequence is TGTGCCAGCAGTTCCGCGTATAGCAATCAGCCCCAGCATTTT.